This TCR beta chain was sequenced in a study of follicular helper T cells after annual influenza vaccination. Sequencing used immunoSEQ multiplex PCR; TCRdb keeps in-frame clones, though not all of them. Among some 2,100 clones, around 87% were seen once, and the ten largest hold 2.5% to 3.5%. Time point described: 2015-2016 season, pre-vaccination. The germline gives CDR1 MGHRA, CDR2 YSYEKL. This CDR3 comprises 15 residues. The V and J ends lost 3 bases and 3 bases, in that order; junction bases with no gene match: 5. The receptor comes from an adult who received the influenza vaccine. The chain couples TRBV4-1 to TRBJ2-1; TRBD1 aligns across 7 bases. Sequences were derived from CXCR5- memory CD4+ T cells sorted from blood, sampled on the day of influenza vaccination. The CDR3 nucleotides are TGCGCCAGCAGCCAGGCAGACAGGGACTACAATGAGCAGTTCTTC. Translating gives CASSQADRDYNEQFF.